Presented here are 30 T cell receptor beta chains from one specimen sequenced in a study of blood T cell repertoires in COVID-19. Sequencing was performed with immunoSEQ multiplex PCR; in TCRdb, only in-frame clones are kept and a portion is missing. The sample consists of around 99,000 clones, roughly 84% of them appearing once. Sequencing was carried out using peripheral blood. The receptors were gathered from a human donor in a cohort sampled during active COVID-19.

This chain uses TRBV2 with TRBJ2-7; TRBD2 agrees at 16 bases. The J segment lost 2 bases and the V segment lost 8 bases, leaving 12 bases of the junction unmatched. The germline V gene has CDR1 SNHLY and CDR2 FYNNEI. The CDR3 runs 18 residues. CDR3 sequence: CASGPGLAGGEEAYEQYF. The CDR3 DNA sequence: TGTGCCAGCGGGCCGGGACTAGCGGGAGGGGAAGAAGCCTACGAGCAGTACTTC.

The chain links TRBV5-1 to TRBJ2-1; 10 bases map to TRBD2. CDR3 length: 16 amino acids. From germline, CDR1 is SGHRS and CDR2 YFSETQ. J gave up 7 bases and V 3 bases, and 10 bases lay outside the gene matches. DNA for the CDR3: TGCGCCAGCAGCTCGATCTCTAGCGGGAGTGGAAATGAGCAGTTCTTC. It encodes CASSSISSGSGNEQFF.

In its sample, this clone was seen once. The genes are TRBV5-1 and TRBJ2-3, with TRBD2 matching over 11 bases. The length of the CDR3 is 16 residues. The germline CDR1 and CDR2 sequences are SGHRS and YFSETQ. V shed 3 bases and J 0 bases; nucleotides not matched to a gene: 3. The CDR3 sequence is CASSYIAGGSTDTQYF. In DNA form, the CDR3 reads TGCGCCAGCAGCTACATAGCGGGAGGGAGCACAGATACGCAGTATTTT.

In its sample, this clone was seen once. CDR3 loop: CASSPGSGGTETQYF. CDR3 sequence (DNA): TGTGCCAGCAGCCCCGGTAGCGGGGGGACGGAGACCCAGTACTTC. The chain links TRBV7-3 to TRBJ2-5; 10 nucleotides match TRBD2. The CDR3 covers 15 residues. With 5 bases clipped from V and 5 bases from J, the junction kept 8 bases outside the gene matches. Germline V CDR1 and CDR2: SGHTA, FQGTGA.

The chain joins TRBV29-1 to TRBJ2-7; D perhaps matches TRBD2 (5 bases). The germline CDR1 and CDR2 sequences are SQVTM and ANQGSEA. V gave up 6 bases and J gave up 7 bases, with 25 bases separating them. The CDR3 runs to 15 residues. DNA for the CDR3: TGCAGCGTGGAGTGGGCTCCACCACTCGAGCGGGAGCAGTACTTC. This encodes CSVEWAPPLEREQYF.

This chain joins TRBV28 and TRBJ2-3, with 9 bases fitting TRBD2. CDR1 and CDR2 (germline): MDHEN, SYDVKM. Germline trimming cut 5 bases from V and 2 bases from J; bases unmatched to any gene: 5. The length of the CDR3 is 15 residues. The CDR3 sequence: CASSPTSGSTDTQYF. In DNA, the CDR3 is TGTGCCAGCAGTCCTACTAGCGGGTCCACAGATACGCAGTATTTT.

V is TRBV28 and J is TRBJ1-5; a possible D gene is TRBD1 (5 bases). The germline gives CDR1 MDHEN, CDR2 SYDVKM. CDR3 size: 16 residues. V dropped 7 bases and J dropped 1 base, with 17 bases sitting between them. Written as DNA, the CDR3 is TGTGCCAGCAAACCGAGATTCCAGGGCAGCAATCAGCCCCAGCATTTT. Its protein is CASKPRFQGSNQPQHF.

The chain recombines TRBV6-1 with TRBJ2-7, with 8 bases matching TRBD1. Germline V CDR1 and CDR2: MNHNS, SASEGT. V was clipped by 3 bases and J by 5 bases; unmatched bases: 9. This CDR3 comprises 15 residues. CDR3 region: CASSEFGTGIDEQYF. For the CDR3, the DNA is TGTGCCAGCAGTGAGTTCGGGACAGGAATCGACGAGCAGTACTTC.

The chain is built from TRBV19 and TRBJ2-5; 14 bases match TRBD2. Germline V gene sequence: CDR1 LNHDA, CDR2 SQIVND (reference sequence). The junction had 6 bases not matched to a gene; V was cut back by 1 base and J by 5 bases. CDR3 length: 17 amino acids. The CDR3 DNA reads TGTGCCAGTAGTATAGGACTAGCGGGAGGGCCGGCCGAGACCCAGTACTTC. This gives the protein CASSIGLAGGPAETQYF. The whole variable domain, filled in from reference TRBV19 and TRBJ2-5, reads DGGITQSPKYLFRKEGQNVTLSCEQNLNHDAMYWYRQDPGQGLRLIYYSQIVNDFQKGDIAEGYSVSREKKESFPLTVTSAQKNPTAFYLCASSIGLAGGPAETQYFGPGTRLLVL.

J is TRBJ2-7 and V is TRBV30; TRBD1 matches at 9 bases. In germline, CDR1 is GTSNPN, CDR2 SVGIG (reference sequence). CDR3 length equals 16 residues. Germline trimming cut 3 bases from V and 9 bases from J; bases unmatched to any gene: 18. CDR3 DNA sequence: TGTGCCTGGAGCCGTACCGGGACAGGGTCCTTAAAGAGGCAGTACGTC. Translation: CAWSRTGTGSLKRQYV.

The chain employs TRBV20-1 and TRBJ1-6; D not resolved. In germline, CDR1 is DFQATT, CDR2 SNEGSKA (reference sequence). V was shortened by 3 bases and J by 0 bases, with 9 bases between the two germline ends. There are 15 residues in the CDR3. CDR3 nucleotides: TGCAGTGCTAGTTCTGGGAGCTCCTATAATTCACCCCTCCACTTT. This codes for CSASSGSSYNSPLHF.

The V gene is TRBV9, the J gene TRBJ2-2, with 10 bases lining up with TRBD1. The V gene's germline CDR1 is SGDLS and CDR2 YYNGEE. V shed 5 bases, J shed 3 bases, and the junction held 4 bases outside the gene matches. This CDR3 is built from 15 residues. The CDR3 DNA reads as TGTGCCAGCAGGGCCGGGACAGGGGACACCGGGGAGCTGTTTTTT. Residues: CASRAGTGDTGELFF.

This sequence joins TRBV9 and TRBJ1-1; D is uncertain. V lost 0 bases and J lost 0, with 6 bases in between. This CDR3 is built from 14 residues. Germline V gene lookup returns CDR1 SGDLS and CDR2 YYNGEE. The CDR3, as DNA: TGTGCCAGCAGCGTAGGCGGAATGAACACTGAAGCTTTCTTT. The encoded protein is CASSVGGMNTEAFF.

J is TRBJ2-1 and V is TRBV6-5; the match to TRBD2 covers 12 bases. The CDR3 runs 14 residues. Trimming took 10 bases from V and 9 from J; bases not matched to a gene: 10. Germline CDR1 reads MNHEY; CDR2 reads SVGAGI. This CDR3 is CATRVLAGGSEQFF. The DNA for the CDR3 is TGTGCCACCAGGGTACTAGCGGGAGGCAGTGAGCAGTTCTTC.

The chain employs TRBV5-1 and TRBJ2-5, with 9 bases that match TRBD2. The germline V gene encodes CDR1 SGHRS and CDR2 YFSETQ. Trimming cost V 0 bases and J 6 bases; bases outside gene matches: 9. This CDR3 spans 16 amino acids. The chain's CDR3 is CASSLGPGAGGQTQYF. For the CDR3, the DNA is TGCGCCAGCAGCTTGGGACCCGGCGCGGGGGGGCAGACCCAGTACTTC.

This clone has just a few counts. The V gene is TRBV30, the J gene TRBJ2-1; TRBD2 agrees at 7 bases. Germline-derived CDR1 and CDR2 are GTSNPN and SVGIG (reference sequence). CDR3 length: 15 residues. Losses at the gene ends were 1 base for V and 9 bases for J; bases not matched to a gene: 12. DNA for the CDR3: TGTGCCTGGAGTGGGCTTAGCGGGCCCGCGCGTGAGCAGTTCTTC. Its translation: CAWSGLSGPAREQFF.

The chain is built from TRBV28 and TRBJ1-2, with TRBD1 identical over 7 bases. J lost 9 bases, V lost 6 bases, and 10 bases had no gene match. This CDR3 has 13 amino acids. CDR1 and CDR2 (germline): MDHEN, SYDVKM. CDR3 sequence (DNA): TGTGCCAGCAGCACCTCGACAGGGCTTAGCTACACCTTC. Residues: CASSTSTGLSYTF.

The CDR3 is CASSSGMGEQYV. CDR3 bases: TGTGCCAGCAGTAGCGGGATGGGAGAGCAGTACGTC. This chain connects TRBV2 to TRBJ2-7; 7 bases match TRBD2. The trim removed 5 bases at V and 7 bases at J, leaving 5 bases unmatched. This CDR3 is built from 12 residues. The germline V gene encodes CDR1 SNHLY and CDR2 FYNNEI.

This rearrangement joins TRBV7-2 to TRBJ2-1; 8 nucleotides match TRBD1. V lost 5 bases and J lost 15; bases outside the gene matches: 9. CDR1 is SGHTA and CDR2 is FQGNSA in the germline V gene. The CDR3 loop spans 12 amino acids. CDR3 in amino acids: CASSTRTGNLFF. The DNA for the CDR3 is TGTGCCAGCAGCACCCGGACAGGGAATTTGTTCTTC.

V and J are TRBV7-2 and TRBJ1-2; maybe TRBD1 (5 bases). This CDR3 is built from 15 residues. V dropped 1 base and J dropped 4 bases, with 13 bases sitting between them. CDR1 and CDR2 from the germline V gene are SGHTA and FQGNSA. The CDR3 nucleotides are TGTGCCAGCAGCTTAGTACCGCCTGACAGCTATGGCTACACCTTC. It is translated as CASSLVPPDSYGYTF.

V is TRBV6-2 or TRBV6-3 and J is TRBJ2-7; a possible D gene is TRBD1 (7 bases). V lost 5 bases and J 4 bases, leaving 18 bases between the germline ends. Germline V gives CDR1 MNHEY, CDR2 SVGEGT. The CDR3 covers 15 residues. CDR3 nucleotides: TGTGCCAGCAGTGACCCAACAGGGGCGGGGTACGAGCAGTACGTC. This gives the protein CASSDPTGAGYEQYV.

This chain links TRBV27 with TRBJ2-6; D gene uncertain. Germline loops: CDR1 MNHEY, CDR2 SMNVEV (reference sequence). The CDR3 sequence is 14 residues long. V gave up 5 bases and J gave up 0 bases, with 5 bases separating them. Here the CDR3 DNA reads TGTGCCAGCAGTCCTACCTCTGGGGCCAACGTCCTGACTTTC. Translating it yields CASSPTSGANVLTF.

The rearrangement joins TRBV30 to TRBJ2-5; 8 bases are a match to TRBD1. Trimming cost V 2 bases and J 5 bases; bases outside gene matches: 7. Germline V gives CDR1 GTSNPN, CDR2 SVGIG (reference sequence). The CDR3 runs to 14 residues. The CDR3 sequence: CAWSMDRDVETQYF. Written as DNA, the CDR3 is TGTGCCTGGAGTATGGACAGGGATGTGGAGACCCAGTACTTC.

The V call is TRBV7-2, the J call TRBJ2-2, with 10 bases that match TRBD2. CDR1 and CDR2 (germline): SGHTA, FQGNSA. The length of the CDR3 is 16 residues. The ends lost 4 bases at V and 5 bases at J; junction bases unmatched: 7. The CDR3 here is CASSSRASGRTGELFF. The CDR3 DNA sequence: TGTGCCAGCAGCTCGAGGGCTAGCGGGAGAACCGGGGAGCTGTTTTTT. The variable domain in full, with the rest retrieved from reference TRBV7-2 and TRBJ2-2, is GAGVSQSPSNKVTEKGKDVELRCDPISGHTALYWYRQSLGQGLEFLIYFQGNSAPDKSGLPSDRFSAERTGGSVSTLTIQRTQQEDSAVYLCASSSRASGRTGELFFGEGSRLTVL.

V usage is TRBV11-2 and J usage is TRBJ2-7; maybe TRBD1 (7 bases). The germline V gene has CDR1 SGHAT and CDR2 FQNNGV. There are 19 residues in the CDR3. V was trimmed by 2 bases and J by 3 bases, leaving 26 bases between them. The CDR3 spells CASSLIPSPDRAGNYEQYF. CDR3 DNA sequence: TGTGCCAGCAGCTTAATCCCCTCCCCCGACAGGGCGGGAAACTACGAGCAGTACTTC.

The chain couples TRBV7-9 to TRBJ1-5, with no clear D. The CDR3 has 13 residues. Looked up from germline, CDR1 is SEHNR and CDR2 is FQNEAQ (reference sequence). Trimming shortened V by 4 bases and J by 7 bases, and 11 bases separated the two germline ends. The CDR3 reads CASSSSTGQPQHF. CDR3 coding DNA: TGTGCCAGCAGCTCATCGACGGGACAGCCCCAGCATTTT.

The chain is built from TRBV28 and TRBJ1-1; 8 bases fit TRBD1. This CDR3 spans 14 amino acids. CDR1 and CDR2 (germline): MDHEN, SYDVKM. The V segment lost 7 bases and the J segment 5 bases; nucleotides outside the gene matches: 9. CDR3 sequence (DNA): TGTGCCAGCATGGCAGGGGGCATGGGGACTGAAGCTTTCTTT. Translated: CASMAGGMGTEAFF.

This chain joins TRBV5-1 and TRBJ2-7; 11 bases are a match to TRBD2. Germline V gene sequence: CDR1 SGHRS, CDR2 YFSETQ. The V and J ends lost 7 bases and 2 bases, in that order; junction bases with no gene match: 17. The CDR3 has 18 amino acids. CDR3 region: CASSLGSGLAGLTYEQYF. The DNA of the CDR3 is TGCGCCAGCTCCTTGGGAAGCGGACTAGCGGGCTTAACCTACGAGCAGTACTTC.

J is TRBJ2-5 and V is TRBV2; perhaps TRBD2 as D (7 bases). Germline values: CDR1 SNHLY, CDR2 FYNNEI. Trimming cost V 7 bases and J 5 bases, with 20 bases left between them. The CDR3 runs to 15 residues. The CDR3 bases are TGTGCCAGCACCCCACTAGGGGGGGCAGGGGAGACCCAGTACTTC. It translates to CASTPLGGAGETQYF.

CDR3 sequence: CASSPRQVNQPQHF. The CDR3, as DNA: TGTGCCAGTAGTCCGCGACAGGTTAATCAGCCCCAGCATTTT. The chain combines TRBV19 with TRBJ1-5; TRBD1 is a possible D gene (6 bases). V lost 5 bases, J lost 4 bases, and 12 bases lay in between. The CDR3 consists of 14 residues. Germline lookup yields CDR1 LNHDA and CDR2 SQIVND (reference sequence).